Each of the 10 T cell receptor beta chains below was sequenced from the same sample in a study of blood T cells in healthy people across ages. Alongside a J-beta primer mix, a sample-barcoded 5' primer served in a second PCR lasting roughly 7 to 12 cycles. TCRdb analysed the 5' RACE reads with MiXCR anew, one entry per CDR3 protein. Altogether approximately 830,000 distinct CDR3 sequences are present, roughly 60% being singletons, with the ten largest covering about a quarter. Specimen: blood. Receptor source: a man under 40 in good health.

This clonotype was detected only a few times. J is TRBJ2-3 and V is TRBV20-1, with D maybe TRBD2 (5 bases). CDR1 and CDR2 from the germline V gene are DFQATT and SNEGSKA (reference sequence). V was shortened by 4 bases and J by 1 base, with 15 bases between the two germline ends. This CDR3 has 15 residues. CDR3 region: CSAMEGSGGTDTQYF. CDR3 sequence (DNA): TGCAGTGCTATGGAAGGGAGTGGTGGCACAGATACGCAGTATTTT.

As for this clonotype: The junction and the germline gene differ at one end; a read error may be behind it. The chain is built from TRBV11-3 and TRBJ2-1; the D gene is possibly TRBD1 (5 bases). Germline values: CDR1 SGHNT, CDR2 YENEEA. This CDR3 has 14 residues. CDR3 coding DNA: TGTGCCAGCAGCTTAGGACCCTCGGACAATGAGCGGTTCTTC. Its protein product is CASSLGPSDNERFF.

The chain recombines TRBV7-9 with TRBJ2-7, with 7 bases matching TRBD2. The CDR3 is 14 amino acids. The ends lost 4 bases at V and 1 base at J; junction bases unmatched: 4. Germline V gives CDR1 SEHNR, CDR2 FQNEAQ (reference sequence). The CDR3 nucleotides are TGTGCCAGCAGCTCCGTGGGACTATCCTACGAGCAGTACTTC. It yields the protein CASSSVGLSYEQYF.

Only one count was recorded for this clonotype. The V call is TRBV7-2, the J call TRBJ2-1; D is undetermined. TRBJ2-7 matches the DNA end more closely, so the J call is doubtful. The CDR3 totals 13 residues. Germline loops: CDR1 SGHTA, CDR2 FQGNSA. CDR3 in amino acids: CASSLDMRYEQYF. The CDR3 DNA is TGTGCCAGCAGCTTAGATATGCGCTACGAGCAGTACTTC.

There are many counts of this clonotype. The chain has TRBV7-3 and TRBJ2-1; no reliable D call. Between the trimmed V and J ends, which lost 1 base and 8 bases, there was a span of 6 bases. Looked up from germline, CDR1 is SGHTA and CDR2 is FQGTGA. The CDR3 loop spans 12 amino acids. The CDR3: CASSLNRHEQFF. The CDR3 region has the DNA TGTGCCAGCAGCTTAAATCGCCATGAGCAGTTCTTC.

This chain links TRBV9 with TRBJ2-1, with 8 bases lining up with TRBD1. From germline, CDR1 is SGDLS and CDR2 YYNGEE. CDR3 length: 18 residues. Unmatched junction bases numbered 12, after V lost 4 bases and J lost 0 bases. The chain's CDR3 is CASSTQPRTGSSYNEQFF. CDR3 coding DNA: TGTGCCAGCAGCACCCAACCCAGGACAGGGAGCTCCTACAATGAGCAGTTCTTC.

This clonotype was counted a few times. This sequence joins TRBV29-1 and TRBJ2-3, with D maybe TRBD1 (6 bases). CDR3 length: 13 residues. Germline CDR1 and CDR2: SQVTM and ANQGSEA. V lost 4 bases to trimming and J lost 2 bases, with 10 bases between them. The CDR3 nucleotides read TGCAGCGTTGCAGGGGCTACCACAGATACGCAGTATTTT. Protein product: CSVAGATTDTQYF.

CDR3 in DNA: TGCAGTGCTAGAGATCTGAGACTAGCGGAGACCCAGTACTTC. Translation gives CSARDLRLAETQYF. This sequence joins TRBV20-1 and TRBJ2-5, with TRBD2 identical over 8 bases. In germline, CDR1 is DFQATT, CDR2 SNEGSKA (reference sequence). The CDR3 length is 14 residues. Trimming cost V 0 bases and J 5 bases; bases outside gene matches: 5.

This clonotype showed up just a few times. The V and J genes are TRBV7-3 and TRBJ2-2, with TRBD1 as a possible D gene (6 bases). Per germline, CDR1 SGHTA and CDR2 FQGTGA. V shed 5 bases and J shed 5 bases, with 18 bases lying between them. The CDR3 runs 16 residues. CDR3 protein: CASSRGQTSGTGELFF. The CDR3 region has the DNA TGTGCCAGCAGCCGCGGACAGACGAGTGGGACCGGGGAGCTGTTTTTT.

This clonotype was seen a handful of times. The chain combines TRBV7-3 with TRBJ2-7; 7 bases match TRBD1. Germline trimming cut 5 bases from V and 2 bases from J; bases unmatched to any gene: 6. This CDR3 comprises 14 residues. Germline loops: CDR1 SGHTA, CDR2 FQGTGA. CDR3: CASSPSTGPYEQYF. CDR3 coding DNA: TGTGCCAGCAGCCCGTCGACAGGGCCCTACGAGCAGTACTTC.